This entry describes one T cell receptor beta chain. The antigen is undetermined. A single record per CDR3 protein comes from TCRdb applying MiXCR to the 5' RACE reads. In the table there are around 230,000 distinct CDR3 sequences, 8.6% of which are singletons. This specimen comes from a study of CD8 T cells in ankylosing spondylitis. The V end was cut by 0 bases, the J end by 8 bases, with 17 bases between. The CDR3 is made up of 16 amino acids. The germline gives CDR1 LNHNV, CDR2 YYDKDF (reference sequence). Study outcomes and limitations: Within ankylosing spondylitis blood, a TCR beta motif made up of roughly eight highly homologous variants appeared to be characteristic.

The chain joins TRBV15 to TRBJ1-3, with D uncertain. The source of this sequence is a male donor with ankylosing spondylitis or in good health (not recorded which). Sequencing was carried out using blood, either unsorted or a sorted T cell fraction (not recorded which). As DNA, the CDR3 is TGTGCCACCAGCAGAGATCACGTCCCCAACGGAGACACCATATATTTT. Its protein is CATSRDHVPNGDTIYF.